The rows below give T cell receptor beta chains drawn from one sample of a study of T cell changes during pregnancy in multiple sclerosis. Assay: immunoSEQ multiplex PCR; the TCRdb copy retains only in-frame clones and omits some. The sample includes approximately 50,000 clones, about 92% of them seen just once. Sequencing was performed on CD4+ T cells from peripheral blood mononuclear cells, taken after pregnancy. The origin of the receptors is a female donor with multiple sclerosis, enrolled in a pregnancy study. Both conserved end residues are trimmed from each CDR3.

cdr3_aa: ASSLGGGHYNEQF
v_call: TRBV7-9
j_call: TRBJ2-1

cdr3_aa: ATSSGLAGTDTQY
v_call: TRBV15
j_call: TRBJ2-3

cdr3_aa: ASSQSQGINYGYT
v_call: TRBV23-1
j_call: TRBJ1-2

cdr3_aa: SVMTGFSEQY
v_call: TRBV29-1
j_call: TRBJ2-7

cdr3_aa: ASSLGGLAGKETQY
v_call: TRBV11-3
j_call: TRBJ2-5

cdr3_aa: ASNIVRLYEQY
v_call: TRBV2
j_call: TRBJ2-7

cdr3_aa: ASSPRQGTDTQY
v_call: TRBV6-5
j_call: TRBJ2-3

cdr3_aa: ASRWGVSTEAF
v_call: TRBV28
j_call: TRBJ1-1

cdr3_aa: ASSTIRGKGNTIY
v_call: TRBV5-6
j_call: TRBJ1-3

cdr3_aa: ASSPDRSSYNEQF
v_call: TRBV19
j_call: TRBJ2-1

cdr3_aa: AIKGTSGSSYNEQF
v_call: TRBV10-3
j_call: TRBJ2-1

cdr3_aa: ASSSGTSGSRTQY
v_call: TRBV5-1
j_call: TRBJ2-7

cdr3_aa: SAVRRATDTQY
v_call: TRBV29-1
j_call: TRBJ2-3

cdr3_aa: ASSLEGGSGANVLT
v_call: TRBV11-2
j_call: TRBJ2-6

cdr3_aa: ASSLGQGGEQY
v_call: TRBV7-3
j_call: TRBJ2-7

cdr3_aa: ASSEPGQGRNEQF
v_call: TRBV25-1
j_call: TRBJ2-1